This T cell receptor (beta chain) comes out of a study of cytomegalovirus exposure and HLA in healthy donors. Notes on the study in general: Most TCR sequences showed up rarely, but some public TCRs showed up in many donors.

With 10 bases removed from V and 0 bases from J, the gap between germline ends came to 9 bases. The germline V gene has CDR1 MDHEN and CDR2 SYDVKM. This CDR3 region has 12 residues. TCRdb keeps only in-frame clones here, not all; method: immunoSEQ multiplex PCR. This sample has 95,000 to 150,000 clones, with roughly nine tenths found just once. Remarks on this clone: Its antigen is still unknown.

The sequenced sample consisted of PBMCs. The clonotype comes from a woman younger than 30 in good health and CMV-seronegative. The chain joins TRBV28 to TRBJ1-1, with TRBD1 as a possible D gene (5 bases). CDR3 region: CATRDLNTEAFF. The DNA of the CDR3 is TGTGCCACCCGGGACTTGAACACTGAAGCTTTCTTT.